This entry lists 7 T cell receptor beta chains sequenced from one sample in a study of cytomegalovirus exposure and HLA in healthy donors. A multiplex PCR was run with 60 Vbeta primers and 13 Jbeta primers. Profiled with immunoSEQ multiplex PCR; TCRdb holds only in-frame clones, not every one. The sample is made up of approximately 120,000 clones, and the top ten hold more than 1% of it. The sample consisted of PBMCs. All receptors come from a man aged 18 to 30 in good health and CMV-seronegative.

This chain connects TRBV18 to TRBJ2-2; 10 positions agree with TRBD2. Germline V gene sequence: CDR1 KGHSH, CDR2 LQKENI. Unmatched junction bases numbered 1, after V lost 3 bases and J lost 0 bases. The CDR3 has 16 amino acids. This chain's CDR3 is CASSPTSGPNTGELFF. As DNA, the CDR3 is TGTGCCAGCTCACCGACTAGCGGGCCGAACACCGGGGAGCTGTTTTTT.

The CDR3 sequence: CASSLLGRGHTEAFF. In DNA, the CDR3 is TGTGCCAGCAGCTTACTCGGCCGGGGTCACACTGAAGCTTTCTTT. This rearrangement joins TRBV7-3 to TRBJ1-1, with D unresolved. Trimming stripped 2 bases from V and 3 bases from J, with 13 bases between. The V gene's germline CDR1 is SGHTA and CDR2 FQGTGA. The CDR3 runs to 15 residues. Using reference TRBV7-3 and TRBJ1-1 for the parts outside the CDR3, the full variable domain is GAGVSQTPSNKVTEKGKYVELRCDPISGHTALYWYRQSLGQGPEFLIYFQGTGAADDSGLPNDRFFAVRPEGSVSTLKIQRTERGDSAVYLCASSLLGRGHTEAFFGQGTRLTVV.

The chain couples TRBV9 to TRBJ2-3, with 8 nucleotides matching TRBD2. The CDR3 has 17 amino acids. Germline loops: CDR1 SGDLS, CDR2 YYNGEE. V lost 0 bases, J lost 0 bases, and 6 bases stayed unmatched. In nucleotides, the CDR3 is TGTGCCAGCAGCGTAGGTAGACTAGCGACTAGCACAGATACGCAGTATTTT. Its translation: CASSVGRLATSTDTQYF.

The chain couples TRBV5-1 to TRBJ2-7; no definite D call. Between the trimmed V and J ends, which lost 3 bases and 1 base, there was a span of 11 bases. Looked up from germline, CDR1 is SGHRS and CDR2 is YFSETQ. This CDR3 comprises 14 residues. The CDR3 spells CASSYRPSSYEQYF. As DNA, the CDR3 is TGCGCCAGCAGCTACAGACCATCTTCCTACGAGCAGTACTTC.

The rearrangement uses TRBV6-1 and TRBJ1-6; D uncertain. V was shortened by 10 bases and J by 7 bases, with 17 bases between the two germline ends. This CDR3 is built from 14 residues. Germline V CDR1 and CDR2: MNHNS, SASEGT. Here the CDR3 DNA reads TGTGCCAACCCGAGGGCCAGAGCGAATTCACCCCTCCACTTT. Residues: CANPRARANSPLHF.

V usage is TRBV7-2 and J usage is TRBJ1-1; no clear D gene. CDR1 is SGHTA, CDR2 FQGNSA, per germline. Between the trimmed V and J ends, which lost 5 bases and 1 base, there was a span of 5 bases. CDR3 length: 12 residues. CDR3 loop: CASSVQNTEAFF. The DNA for the CDR3 is TGTGCCAGCAGCGTTCAGAACACTGAAGCTTTCTTT. Supplemented by reference TRBV7-2 and TRBJ1-1, the full variable domain reads GAGVSQSPSNKVTEKGKDVELRCDPISGHTALYWYRQSLGQGLEFLIYFQGNSAPDKSGLPSDRFSAERTGGSVSTLTIQRTQQEDSAVYLCASSVQNTEAFFGQGTRLTVV.

The CDR3 nucleotides are TGTGCCAGCAGCCAAGATAAATTTCGGGGCGGGGAGCTGTTTTTT. It specifies CASSQDKFRGGELFF. The V and J genes are TRBV14 and TRBJ2-2, with TRBD2 as a possible D gene (5 bases). The CDR3 is 15 residues long. The germline V and J ends were trimmed by 0 bases and 7 bases, with 12 bases remaining between them. The germline CDR1 and CDR2 sequences are SGHDN and FVKESK.